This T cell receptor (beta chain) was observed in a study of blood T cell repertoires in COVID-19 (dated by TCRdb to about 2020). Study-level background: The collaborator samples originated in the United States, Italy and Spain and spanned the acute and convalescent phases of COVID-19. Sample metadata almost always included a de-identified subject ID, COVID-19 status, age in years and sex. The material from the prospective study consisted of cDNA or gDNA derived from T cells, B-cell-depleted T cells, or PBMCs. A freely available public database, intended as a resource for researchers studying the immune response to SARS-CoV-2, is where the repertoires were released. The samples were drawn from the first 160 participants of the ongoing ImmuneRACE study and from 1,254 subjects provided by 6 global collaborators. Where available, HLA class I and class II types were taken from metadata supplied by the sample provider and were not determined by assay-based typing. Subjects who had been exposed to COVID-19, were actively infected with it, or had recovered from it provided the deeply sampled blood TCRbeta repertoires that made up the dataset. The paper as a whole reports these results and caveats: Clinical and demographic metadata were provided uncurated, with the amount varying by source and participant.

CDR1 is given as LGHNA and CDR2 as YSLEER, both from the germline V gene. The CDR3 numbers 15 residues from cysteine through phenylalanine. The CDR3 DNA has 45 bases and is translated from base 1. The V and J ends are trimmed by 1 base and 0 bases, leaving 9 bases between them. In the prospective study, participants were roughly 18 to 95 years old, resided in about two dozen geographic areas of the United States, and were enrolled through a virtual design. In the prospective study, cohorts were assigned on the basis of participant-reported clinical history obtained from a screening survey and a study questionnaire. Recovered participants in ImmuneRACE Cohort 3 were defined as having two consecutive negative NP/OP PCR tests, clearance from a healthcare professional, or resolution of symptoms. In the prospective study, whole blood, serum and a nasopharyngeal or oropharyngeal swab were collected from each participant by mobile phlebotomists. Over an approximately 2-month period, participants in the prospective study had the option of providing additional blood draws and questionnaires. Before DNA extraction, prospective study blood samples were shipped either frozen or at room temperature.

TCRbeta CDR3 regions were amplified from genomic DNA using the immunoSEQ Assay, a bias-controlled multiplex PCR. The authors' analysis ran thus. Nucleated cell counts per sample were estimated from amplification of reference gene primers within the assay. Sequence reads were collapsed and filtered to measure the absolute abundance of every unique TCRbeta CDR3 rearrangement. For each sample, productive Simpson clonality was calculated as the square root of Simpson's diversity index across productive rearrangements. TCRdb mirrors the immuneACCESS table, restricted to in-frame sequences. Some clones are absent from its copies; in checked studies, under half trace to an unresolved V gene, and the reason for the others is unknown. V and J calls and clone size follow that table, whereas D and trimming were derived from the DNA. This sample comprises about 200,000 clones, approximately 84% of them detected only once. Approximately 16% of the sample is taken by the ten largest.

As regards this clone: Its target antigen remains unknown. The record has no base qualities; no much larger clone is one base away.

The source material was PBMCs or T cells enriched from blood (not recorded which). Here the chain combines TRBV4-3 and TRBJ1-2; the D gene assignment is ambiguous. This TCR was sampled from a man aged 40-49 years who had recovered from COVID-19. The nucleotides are TGCGCCAGCAGCCAAGTTCCGGGAGCTAACTATGGCTACACCTTC. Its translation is CASSQVPGANYGYTF.